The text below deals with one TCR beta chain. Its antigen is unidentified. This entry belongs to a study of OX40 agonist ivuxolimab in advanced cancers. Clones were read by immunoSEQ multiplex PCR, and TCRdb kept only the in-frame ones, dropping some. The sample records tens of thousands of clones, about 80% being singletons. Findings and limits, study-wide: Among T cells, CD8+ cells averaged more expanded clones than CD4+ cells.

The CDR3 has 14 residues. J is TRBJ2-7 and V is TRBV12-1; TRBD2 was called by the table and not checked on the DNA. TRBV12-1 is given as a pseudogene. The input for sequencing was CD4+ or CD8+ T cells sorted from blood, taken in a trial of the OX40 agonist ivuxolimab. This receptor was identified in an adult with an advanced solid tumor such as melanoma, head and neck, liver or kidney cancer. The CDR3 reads CASRPYYWRYEQYF. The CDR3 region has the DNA TGTGCCAGCAGGCCATACTACTGGCGCTACGAGCAGTACTTC.